This paragraph covers one T cell receptor beta chain sequence. Profiled with immunoSEQ multiplex PCR; TCRdb holds only in-frame clones, not every one. The table has 85,000 to 90,000 clones, roughly nine tenths seen once; the top ten hold roughly 5.2%. This sample is drawn from a study of T cell responses to AZD1222 COVID-19 vaccine. The CDR3 covers 18 residues. V trimming: 3 bases; J trimming: 1 base; junction bases outside the gene matches: 12. The germline CDR1 and CDR2 sequences are MNHNS and SASEGT. The chain combines TRBV6-1 with TRBJ2-3; the match to TRBD1 covers 8 bases. This clonotype originated in an adult who received the AZD1222 COVID-19 vaccine. The sequenced sample was peripheral blood, obtained 28 days after the second AZD1222 dose. This CDR3 is CASSETGTGPFGTDTQYF. The CDR3 bases are TGTGCCAGCAGTGAGACCGGGACAGGTCCTTTCGGCACAGATACGCAGTATTTT.